Presented here are 18 T cell receptor beta chains from one specimen sequenced in a study of OX40 agonist ivuxolimab in advanced cancers. Here immunoSEQ multiplex PCR was the method, and the copy in TCRdb shows in-frame clones only, minus some. The sample yields about 80,000 clones, approximately 95% seen once. Sequences were derived from CD4+ or CD8+ T cells sorted from blood, sampled in a trial of the OX40 agonist ivuxolimab. The receptors were sampled from an adult with an advanced solid tumor such as melanoma, head and neck, liver or kidney cancer.

This clone was found a few times. The V gene is TRBV7-9, the J gene TRBJ2-7; no definite D call. This CDR3 comprises 12 residues. Trimming took 1 base from V and 3 from J, leaving 4 bases between them. CDR1 and CDR2 from the germline V gene are SEHNR and FQNEAQ (reference sequence). Here the CDR3 reads CASSLDYYEQYF. The CDR3 nucleotides are TGTGCCAGCAGCTTAGACTACTACGAGCAGTACTTC.

This clone was detected only once. The CDR3 DNA follows: TGTGCCAGCAGTGAGCGGGGGTTTCATGAGCAGTTCTTC. It is translated as CASSERGFHEQFF. This chain uses TRBV6-5 with TRBJ2-1, with TRBD2 matching 8 bases. Germline CDR1 and CDR2: MNHEY and SVGAGI. The junction had 5 bases not matched to a gene; V was cut back by 5 bases and J by 8 bases. The length of the CDR3 is 13 residues.

The rearrangement uses TRBV9 and TRBJ1-3; D is undetermined. CDR1 SGDLS and CDR2 YYNGEE come from the germline V gene. The CDR3 loop spans 15 amino acids. Trimming removed 3 bases at V and 0 bases at J, with 10 bases between. This chain's CDR3 is CASSASQDSGNTIYF. The CDR3 DNA reads TGTGCCAGCAGCGCCTCGCAAGACTCTGGAAACACCATATATTTT.

This clone has only a few counts. V is TRBV27 and J is TRBJ1-2, with TRBD1 matching 7 bases. V shed 5 bases, J shed 6 bases, and the junction held 6 bases outside the gene matches. Germline loops: CDR1 MNHEY, CDR2 SMNVEV (reference sequence). The CDR3 runs to 13 residues. The CDR3 protein is CASSPDRVHGYTF. The CDR3 region has the DNA TGTGCCAGCAGTCCCGACAGGGTACATGGCTACACCTTC.

This sequence joins TRBV11-3 and TRBJ2-2; 7 bases line up with TRBD1. V lost 4 bases and J lost 6; bases outside the gene matches: 8. The CDR3 covers 15 residues. Looked up from germline, CDR1 is SGHNT and CDR2 is YENEEA. The CDR3 spells CASSSWTGSSGELFF. In DNA, the CDR3 is TGTGCCAGCAGCTCCTGGACAGGTAGTTCCGGGGAGCTGTTTTTT.

This sequence joins TRBV6-1 and TRBJ1-1; 9 bases fit TRBD1. Looked up from germline, CDR1 is MNHNS and CDR2 is SASEGT. The V and J ends lost 6 bases and 5 bases, in that order; junction bases with no gene match: 10. The CDR3 covers 15 residues. The DNA of the CDR3 is TGTGCCAGCAGCTTACAGGGGGCAAGAAAGACTGAAGCTTTCTTT. Its protein is CASSLQGARKTEAFF.

The chain has TRBV28 and TRBJ1-2; TRBD1 aligns across 7 bases. The CDR3 has 15 amino acids. With 5 bases clipped from V and 3 bases from J, the junction kept 9 bases outside the gene matches. Germline-derived CDR1 and CDR2 are MDHEN and SYDVKM. DNA of the CDR3: TGTGCCAGCAGTCTCCGGGGGACAGCATACTATGGCTACACCTTC. It codes for CASSLRGTAYYGYTF.

This clone occurred once. The gene calls are TRBV11-2 and TRBJ2-7, with 9 bases that match TRBD1. The CDR3 runs 14 residues. Per the germline V gene, CDR1 is SGHAT and CDR2 is FQNNGV. The ends lost 4 bases at V and 5 bases at J; junction bases unmatched: 6. The CDR3, as DNA: TGTGCCAGCAGCTCCTACCGGGACAGGGACGAGCAGTACTTC. This gives the protein CASSSYRDRDEQYF.

The chain uses TRBV7-9 and TRBJ2-7; D is unresolved. CDR3 length equals 13 residues. With 3 bases removed from V and 5 bases from J, the gap between germline ends came to 11 bases. The V gene's germline CDR1 is SEHNR and CDR2 FQNEAQ (reference sequence). CDR3 DNA sequence: TGTGCCAGCAGCTTGCGGCAGATCCACGAGCAGTACTTC. Its translation: CASSLRQIHEQYF.

J is TRBJ2-2 and V is TRBV21-1; TRBD2 was called by the table and not checked on the DNA. TRBV21-1 is termed a pseudogene. The CDR3 is made up of 16 amino acids. The DNA of the CDR3 is TGTGCCAGCAGCACCCTAGCGGACCAGAACACCGGGGAGCTGTTTTTT. Its protein product is CASSTLADQNTGELFF.

The CDR3 sequence: CASSLASRDRGSEAFF. The CDR3, as DNA: TGTGCCAGCAGCTTAGCGTCCCGGGACAGGGGCTCTGAAGCTTTCTTT. The chain links TRBV7-9 to TRBJ1-1, with 10 bases aligning to TRBD1. Germline CDR1 and CDR2: SEHNR and FQNEAQ (reference sequence). The CDR3 extends over 16 amino acids. Unmatched junction bases numbered 7, after V lost 0 bases and J lost 6 bases.

This chain uses TRBV16 with TRBJ1-2; no firm D call. CDR1 is KGHSY and CDR2 is FQNENV in the germline V gene. V gave up 0 bases and J gave up 8 bases, with 16 bases separating them. The CDR3 extends over 15 amino acids. The CDR3 region is CASSQSSTNRVGYTF. CDR3 DNA sequence: TGTGCCAGCAGCCAATCTTCGACTAATAGGGTCGGCTACACCTTC. The full variable domain, its missing parts supplied by reference TRBV16 and TRBJ1-2, is GEEVAQTPKHLVRGEGQKAKLYCAPIKGHSYVFWYQQVLKNEFKFLISFQNENVFDETGMPKERFSAKCLPNSPCSLEIQATKLEDSAVYFCASSQSSTNRVGYTFGSGTRLTVV.

The chain has TRBV4-3 and TRBJ1-2; D gene unclear. This CDR3 is built from 15 residues. CDR1 is LGHNA and CDR2 is YSLEER in the germline V gene. V lost 3 bases, J lost 4 bases, and 15 bases lay in between. The CDR3 nucleotides read TGCGCCAGCAGCCACTTGCTGAGACCAAGCTATGGCTACACCTTC. This codes for CASSHLLRPSYGYTF.

The chain combines TRBV5-4 with TRBJ2-3, with 10 nucleotides matching TRBD2. This CDR3 is built from 15 residues. Germline values: CDR1 SGHNT, CDR2 YYREEE (reference sequence). J lost 0 bases, V lost 2 bases, and 0 bases had no gene match. CDR3 sequence: CASSLAGGSTDTQYF. The CDR3 DNA sequence: TGTGCCAGCAGCTTAGCGGGAGGGAGCACAGATACGCAGTATTTT.

This chain uses TRBV13 with TRBJ2-3, with D maybe TRBD2 (6 bases). In germline, CDR1 is PRHDT, CDR2 FYEKMQ (reference sequence). Trimming left V 5 bases short and J 3 bases short, with 15 bases between. This CDR3 comprises 15 residues. CDR3 sequence: CASSDSAGATDTQYF. The CDR3 DNA follows: TGTGCCAGCAGCGATTCAGCGGGTGCAACAGATACGCAGTATTTT.

This chain joins TRBV21-1 and TRBJ1-1; TRBD1 reflects the table's D call only, with no check against the DNA. TRBV21-1 is recorded as a pseudogene. This CDR3 is 16 amino acids long. The CDR3 is CASSNCPTGRTFEAFF. Here the CDR3 DNA reads TGTGCCAGCAGCAATTGTCCCACAGGGCGAACTTTTGAAGCTTTCTTT.

The chain couples TRBV9 to TRBJ2-1; D possibly corresponds to TRBD2 (5 bases). The length of the CDR3 is 15 residues. Germline-derived CDR1 and CDR2 are SGDLS and YYNGEE. Deletions cut 4 bases from V and 2 bases from J, with 13 bases between. CDR3 sequence: CASSPGKGTYNEQFF. For the CDR3, the DNA is TGTGCCAGCAGCCCGGGGAAGGGCACCTACAATGAGCAGTTCTTC.

The genes are TRBV9 and TRBJ2-1, with TRBD1 identical over 7 bases. Germline V CDR1 and CDR2: SGDLS, YYNGEE. This CDR3 contains 15 residues. J was trimmed by 0 bases and V by 3 bases; bases with no gene match: 3. The CDR3 spells CASSGRQGSYNEQFF. CDR3 DNA sequence: TGTGCCAGCAGCGGTCGACAGGGCTCCTACAATGAGCAGTTCTTC.